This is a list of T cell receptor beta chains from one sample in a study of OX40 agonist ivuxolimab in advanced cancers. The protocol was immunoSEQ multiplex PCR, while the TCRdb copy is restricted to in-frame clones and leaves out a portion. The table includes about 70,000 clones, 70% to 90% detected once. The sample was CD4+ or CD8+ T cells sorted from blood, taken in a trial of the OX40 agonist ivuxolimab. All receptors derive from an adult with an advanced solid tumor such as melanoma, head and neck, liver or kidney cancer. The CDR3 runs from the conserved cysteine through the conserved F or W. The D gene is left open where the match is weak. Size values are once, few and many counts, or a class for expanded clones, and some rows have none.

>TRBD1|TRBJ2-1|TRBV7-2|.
TGTGCCAGCAGCTCAGGGACAGTCCCCTACAATGAGCAGTTCTTC
CASSSGTVPYNEQFF
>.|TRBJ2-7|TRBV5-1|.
TGCGCCAGCAGCTTGGCCGGGGACGGGAGTTACGAGCAGTACTTC
CASSLAGDGSYEQYF
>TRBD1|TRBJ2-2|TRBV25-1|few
TGTGCCAGCAGGACAGGGGGGTCCGGCGGGGAGCTGTTTTTT
CASRTGGSGGELFF
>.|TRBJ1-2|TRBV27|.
TGTGCCAGCATAGGAGGGAATGGCTACACCTTC
CASIGGNGYTF
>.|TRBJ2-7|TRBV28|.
TGTGCCAGCAGTCCCGGGGGGCATTGGGCCTCCGAGCAGTACTTC
CASSPGGHWASEQYF
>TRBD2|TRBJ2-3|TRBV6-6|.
TGTGCCAGCAGTTACTTGGGTAGCGGGCCGGTAGATACGCAGTATTTT
CASSYLGSGPVDTQYF
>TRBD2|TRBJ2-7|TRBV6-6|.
TGTGCCAGCAGTTACCTAGCGGGAGGGCCCTACGAGCAGTACTTC
CASSYLAGGPYEQYF
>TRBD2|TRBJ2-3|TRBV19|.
TGTGCCAGTACGCGTGGCGGGAGGGGCGGAGATACGCAGTATTTT
CASTRGGRGGDTQYF
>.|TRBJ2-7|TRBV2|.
TGTGCCAGCCCTAGTTCTAATGAGGGGCGAAGGTCCTACGAGCAGTACTTC
CASPSSNEGRRSYEQYF
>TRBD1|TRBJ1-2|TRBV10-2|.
TGCGCCAGCAGTGAGTCGACAGGGAACTATGGCTACACCTTC
CASSESTGNYGYTF
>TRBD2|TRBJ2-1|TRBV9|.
TGTGCCAGCAGCAACCTGCGGACTAGCGGGAGGGCCAGTCAGCAGTTCTTC
CASSNLRTSGRASQQFF
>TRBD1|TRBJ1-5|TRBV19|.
TGTGCCAGTAATGAACAGGGGAGGAGCAATCAGCCCCAGCATTTT
CASNEQGRSNQPQHF
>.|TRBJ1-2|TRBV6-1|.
TGTGCCAGCAGTCCTGAGCGCAACTATGGCTACACCTTC
CASSPERNYGYTF
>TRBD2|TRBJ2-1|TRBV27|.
TGTGCCATAAGTAGCGGGAGTTATAATGAGCAGTTCTTC
CAISSGSYNEQFF